This T cell receptor (beta chain) stems from a study of T cell repertoires in ileal Crohn's disease. Study-wide results and limits: Clonal expansions were more frequent in active smokers than non-smokers at surgery.

Using immunoSEQ multiplex PCR, the repertoire was profiled, and TCRdb retains in-frame clones only, with some absent. The data contain more than 5,500 clones, approximately 80% of them singletons. This clone was recorded a few times. Its specificity is unknown. The V gene lost 2 bases and the J gene lost 7 bases, with 9 bases spanning the gap. The CDR3 has 13 residues. Sequenced material: ileal tissue. The source is an adult with Crohn's disease. The V gene is TRBV23-1, the J gene TRBJ2-4; a possible D gene is TRBD1 (5 bases). TRBV23-1 is an ORF, and what it does is uncertain. The CDR3 coding sequence is TGCGCCAGCAGTCAAAGACAGCTGAACATTCAGTACTTC. Residues: CASSQRQLNIQYF.